Each of the 8 T cell receptor beta chains below was sequenced from the same sample in a study of CD8+CD57+ T cells in acquired aplastic anemia. The template used for profiling TCR beta VDJ and CDR3 was genomic DNA. TCRdb called the reads again in MiXCR, with one record for every CDR3 protein. The sample records some 180,000 distinct CDR3 sequences, around half being singletons. Sequenced input: sorted CD4+, CD8+, or CD8+CD57+ T cells (not recorded which) from PBMCs. The receptors derive from a human donor in good health.

In regard to this clonotype: This could be a read error, since a much larger clone is one nucleotide away. The chain couples TRBV6-5 to TRBJ1-1; D is uncertain. This CDR3 region has 14 residues. With 3 bases removed from V and 1 base from J, the gap between germline ends came to 9 bases. Germline-derived CDR1 and CDR2 are MNHEY and SVGAGI. The CDR3 sequence is CASSYRSRNTEAFF. The CDR3, as DNA: TGTGCCAGCAGTTATCGGTCCAGGAACACTGAAGCTTTCTTT.

Ten or more counts support this clonotype. This chain joins TRBV10-3 and TRBJ2-5; D is uncertain. Looked up from germline, CDR1 is ENHRY and CDR2 is SYGVKD. The CDR3 length is 12 residues. Trimming pared 3 bases from V and 2 bases from J, leaving 4 bases between. CDR3 DNA sequence: TGTGCCATCAGTGACCAGCAAGAGACCCAGTACTTC. Translated, it gives CAISDQQETQYF.

This clonotype was detected ten times or more. The V call is TRBV19, the J call TRBJ2-2, with a tentative D call TRBD1 (6 bases). Germline CDR1 LNHDA, CDR2 SQIVND (reference sequence). V lost 8 bases and J lost 2, with 12 bases in between. CDR3 size: 14 residues. Here the CDR3 reads CASLQGVNTGELFF. The CDR3 DNA reads as TGTGCCAGTCTACAGGGCGTCAACACCGGGGAGCTGTTTTTT.

This chain connects TRBV7-8 to TRBJ2-5, with D possibly being TRBD2 (5 bases). Germline-derived CDR1 and CDR2 are SGHVS and FQNEAQ. The CDR3 covers 13 residues. The germline V and J ends were trimmed by 4 bases and 7 bases, with 13 bases remaining between them. The CDR3 DNA follows: TGTGCCAGCAGCTCCGAGGGAAGGGTGACCCAGTACTTC. Translation gives CASSSEGRVTQYF.

V usage is TRBV19 and J usage is TRBJ2-7; either TRBD1 or TRBD2 may supply D (5 bases each). Per the germline V gene, CDR1 is LNHDA and CDR2 is SQIVND (reference sequence). Trimming removed 10 bases from V and 2 bases from J, with 18 bases in between. This CDR3 region has 14 residues. CDR3 protein: CATKGRDPPYEQYF. The CDR3 region has the DNA TGTGCCACTAAGGGCCGGGACCCTCCCTACGAGCAGTACTTC.

V is TRBV20-1 and J is TRBJ2-7, with D perhaps TRBD1 (6 bases). The CDR3 sequence is 13 residues long. V was pared by 5 bases and J by 1 base, with 12 bases between. CDR1 is DFQATT, CDR2 SNEGSKA, per germline (reference sequence). CDR3 loop: CSARGQRSYEQYF. The CDR3 nucleotides read TGCAGTGCTCGTGGACAGAGGTCCTACGAGCAGTACTTC.

This chain joins TRBV18 and TRBJ2-1; TRBD1 matches 9 bases. Germline V gene data show CDR1 as KGHSH and CDR2 as LQKENI. The CDR3 runs to 14 residues. The trim removed 5 bases at V and 10 bases at J, leaving 9 bases unmatched. The CDR3 DNA reads as TGTGCCAGCTCAGACATTACAGGGGGCGACGAGCAGTTCTTC. Encoded protein: CASSDITGGDEQFF. The full variable domain, with the rest looked up from reference TRBV18 and TRBJ2-1, is NAGVMQNPRHLVRRRGQEARLRCSPMKGHSHVYWYRQLPEEGLKFMVYLQKENIIDESGMPKERFSAEFPKEGPSILRIQQVVRGDSAAYFCASSDITGGDEQFFGPGTRLTVL.

This clonotype was seen a few times. The chain employs TRBV10-2 and TRBJ2-2; D gene ambiguous. V shed 0 bases and J shed 8 bases, with 4 bases lying between them. Looked up from germline, CDR1 is WSHSY and CDR2 is SAAADI. There are 12 residues in the CDR3. CDR3 sequence: CASSESSGELFF. Written as DNA, the CDR3 is TGCGCCAGCAGTGAGTCAAGTGGGGAGCTGTTTTTT.